This TCR beta chain was found in a study of blood T cells in healthy people across ages. On the study more broadly: T cells yielded about one barcoded beta molecule per two cells through template switching. Whole-study findings and limits: Naive T cell percentage strongly correlated with TCR beta diversity.

The germline gives CDR1 MNHEY, CDR2 SVGAGI. V lost 1 base and J 4 bases, leaving 13 bases between the germline ends. The CDR3 has 16 amino acids. PCR was performed a second time for roughly 7 to 12 cycles using a sample-barcoded 5' primer and a J-beta primer mix. Each CDR3 protein is one row after TCRdb ran MiXCR on the 5' RACE reads. The data show about 1.8 million distinct CDR3 sequences, with about 50% seen just once and 2% to 2.5% held by the top ten. This clonotype is a singleton in its sample. Its antigen is not identified. The chain carries TRBV6-5 and TRBJ1-4; no firm D call. This receptor was obtained from a woman aged 40-49 years in good health. The sample comprised blood. CDR3 in DNA: TGTGCCAGCAGTTACTTCCGACAACCAGTTAATGAAAAACTGTTTTTT. Protein sequence: CASSYFRQPVNEKLFF.